Below, 18 T cell receptor beta chains from the same sample are listed, as sequenced in a study of T-cell memory formation after mild COVID-19. TCRdb passed the 5' RACE reads through MiXCR, listing each CDR3 protein once. Of 110,000 to 150,000 distinct CDR3 sequences detected, 20% to 25% appear once; the ten largest clones hold roughly a quarter. The sequencing input was PBMCs or a T cell subset sorted from them (not recorded which). The receptors derive from an adult woman who had mild COVID-19 (a few samples of this study predate the infection). Cell type and time point are not known.

The chain has TRBV12-3 or TRBV12-4 and TRBJ2-1; D is ambiguous. This CDR3 has 12 residues. V lost 8 bases to trimming and J lost 6 bases, with 11 bases between them. The CDR3: CASDDGSNEQFF. The CDR3 DNA reads TGTGCCAGCGATGACGGCTCCAATGAGCAGTTCTTC.

The chain links TRBV19 to TRBJ1-1, with unresolved D. Germline V lookup: CDR1 LNHDA, CDR2 SQIVND (reference sequence). The length of the CDR3 is 14 residues. V shed 3 bases and J shed 6 bases, with 14 bases lying between them. CDR3 in DNA: TGTGCCAGTAGTATCGAAAACAAGGGTGCTGAAGCTTTCTTT. This sequence encodes CASSIENKGAEAFF.

This clonotype was counted between two and nine times. The rearrangement joins TRBV6-5 to TRBJ1-1; D unclear. Germline lookup yields CDR1 MNHEY and CDR2 SVGAGI. CDR3 length: 15 amino acids. With 6 bases removed from V and 0 bases from J, the gap between germline ends came to 14 bases. Here the CDR3 DNA reads TGTGCCAGCAGAAAGTTAACAGAACTGAACACTGAAGCTTTCTTT. Protein: CASRKLTELNTEAFF.

Only a few counts were recorded for this clonotype. V usage is TRBV15 and J usage is TRBJ2-1; 11 bases are a match to TRBD2. Germline V gives CDR1 LNHNV, CDR2 YYDKDF (reference sequence). J gave up 8 bases and V 3 bases, and 6 bases lay outside the gene matches. CDR3 length equals 15 residues. CDR3 DNA sequence: TGTGCCACCAGCAGCGGGACTAGCGGAGGTCATGAGCAGTTCTTC. This codes for CATSSGTSGGHEQFF.

This rearrangement joins TRBV4-1 to TRBJ1-2; D is undetermined. Germline-derived CDR1 and CDR2 are MGHRA and YSYEKL. The CDR3 extends over 14 amino acids. V lost 0 bases and J 4 bases, leaving 9 bases between the germline ends. CDR3 bases: TGCGCCAGCAGCCAAGACTCTAGTACCTATGGCTACACCTTC. Amino acids: CASSQDSSTYGYTF.

The rearrangement links TRBV15 to TRBJ1-2; no clear D gene. Germline assignment: CDR1 LNHNV and CDR2 YYDKDF (reference sequence). V shed 3 bases and J shed 2 bases, with 13 bases lying between them. This CDR3 spans 15 amino acids. CDR3 residues: CATSSSGNTNYGYTF. The CDR3 DNA reads as TGTGCCACCAGCAGCTCCGGGAACACCAACTATGGCTACACCTTC.

This clonotype was seen a single time. This rearrangement joins TRBV7-9 to TRBJ2-7; D may be TRBD2 (7 bases). Germline V gene sequence: CDR1 SEHNR, CDR2 FQNEAQ (reference sequence). V was clipped by 5 bases and J by 5 bases, with 16 bases between them. The CDR3 contains 14 residues. The DNA of the CDR3 is TGTGCCAGCAGCAATCAGGGAGGGGGGGACGAGCAGTACTTC. Residues: CASSNQGGGDEQYF. The full variable domain, completed using reference TRBV7-9 and TRBJ2-7, is DTGVSQNPRHKITKRGQNVTFRCDPISEHNRLYWYRQTLGQGPEFLTYFQNEAQLEKSRLLSDRFSAERPKGSFSTLEIQRTEQGDSAMYLCASSNQGGGDEQYFGPGTRLTVT.

The chain is built from TRBV30 and TRBJ2-1; 10 positions agree with TRBD2. V shed 5 bases, J shed 4 bases, and the junction held 5 bases outside the gene matches. Germline assignment: CDR1 GTSNPN and CDR2 SVGIG (reference sequence). The CDR3 extends over 14 amino acids. The CDR3: CAWGTSVSYNEQFF. The CDR3, as DNA: TGTGCCTGGGGGACTAGCGTTTCATACAATGAGCAGTTCTTC.

The chain combines TRBV5-1 with TRBJ2-5; TRBD2 matches 11 bases. The CDR3 is made up of 15 amino acids. V gave up 4 bases and J gave up 4 bases; unmatched junction bases: 6. The germline gives CDR1 SGHRS, CDR2 YFSETQ. CDR3 protein: CASSPWTSGLETQYF. DNA of the CDR3: TGCGCCAGCAGCCCCTGGACTAGCGGGTTAGAGACCCAGTACTTC.

This clonotype has just a few counts. In DNA, the CDR3 is TGTGCCAGCAGCTCCGGGACCTCGATGGCAGATACGCAGTATTTT. This gives the protein CASSSGTSMADTQYF. The chain combines TRBV7-3 with TRBJ2-3; D is perhaps TRBD1 or TRBD2 (5 bases each). The germline gives CDR1 SGHTA, CDR2 FQGTGA. V shed 4 bases and J shed 4 bases, with 15 bases lying between them. The length of the CDR3 is 15 residues.

There are a few counts of this clonotype. This chain uses TRBV5-1 with TRBJ2-1; a possible D gene is TRBD1 (6 bases). Per the germline V gene, CDR1 is SGHRS and CDR2 is YFSETQ. Trimming stripped 4 bases from V and 4 bases from J, with 21 bases between. CDR3 length equals 17 residues. CDR3 DNA sequence: TGCGCCAGCAGCGCCCACACAGGGCTCAATAATTACAATGAGCAGTTCTTC. It translates to CASSAHTGLNNYNEQFF.

This clonotype was picked up a small number of times. V gene TRBV4-1 combines with J gene TRBJ2-2; 10 positions agree with TRBD2. There are 18 residues in the CDR3. V shed 1 base, J shed 5 bases, and the junction held 10 bases outside the gene matches. Germline assignment: CDR1 MGHRA and CDR2 YSYEKL. The CDR3 bases are TGCGCCAGCAGCCAAGGGCCAGCGGGGGGGATAAAAACCGGGGAGCTGTTTTTT. Amino acids: CASSQGPAGGIKTGELFF.

The rearrangement joins TRBV24-1 to TRBJ1-1, with TRBD1 identical over 7 bases. The trim removed 3 bases at V and 0 bases at J, leaving 0 bases unmatched. Germline V gene lookup returns CDR1 KGHDR and CDR2 SFDVKD. The CDR3 totals 14 residues. CDR3 residues: CATSDDRVNTEAFF. The CDR3 DNA reads as TGTGCCACCAGTGATGACAGGGTGAACACTGAAGCTTTCTTT.

This chain connects TRBV4-2 to TRBJ1-5; possible D gene TRBD1, 5 bases. This CDR3 is built from 17 residues. Germline lookup yields CDR1 LGHNA and CDR2 YNFKEQ. V was shortened by 4 bases and J by 2 bases, with 18 bases between the two germline ends. CDR3 region: CASSRSQGFGGNQPQHF. The CDR3 nucleotides are TGTGCCAGCAGCCGGTCCCAGGGTTTTGGAGGCAATCAGCCCCAGCATTTT.

This clonotype was seen more than once but under ten times. This sequence joins TRBV5-5 and TRBJ1-5; D is unclear. Germline assignment: CDR1 SGHKS and CDR2 YYEKEE (reference sequence). The CDR3 length is 14 residues. Trimming took off 7 bases at V and 1 base at J, with 12 bases between the two ends. The CDR3 is CASGLGDSNQPQHF. The CDR3 bases are TGTGCCAGCGGACTAGGAGACAGCAATCAGCCCCAGCATTTT. Full variable domain (rest looked up from reference TRBV5-5 and TRBJ1-5): DAGVTQSPTHLIKTRGQQVTLRCSPISGHKSVSWYQQVLGQGPQFIFQYYEKEERGRGNFPDRFSARQFPNYSSELNVNALLLGDSALYLCASGLGDSNQPQHFGDGTRLSIL.

The V call is TRBV4-1, the J call TRBJ2-7; 8 nucleotides agree with TRBD2. CDR1 is MGHRA, CDR2 YSYEKL, per germline. V shed 4 bases and J 1 base; nucleotides not matched to a gene: 12. This CDR3 contains 17 residues. CDR3 residues: CASSPSSAGLGSYEQYF. The CDR3 DNA is TGCGCCAGCAGCCCATCCTCTGCGGGACTAGGGTCCTACGAGCAGTACTTC.

The table lists this clonotype with a few counts. The rearrangement uses TRBV7-2 and TRBJ2-3; D could derive from TRBD1 or TRBD2 (5 bases each). V was trimmed by 2 bases and J by 6 bases, leaving 18 bases between them. The CDR3 has 16 amino acids. The germline V gene encodes CDR1 SGHTA and CDR2 FQGNSA. CDR3 coding DNA: TGTGCCAGCAGCTTACGCCCGTTCGAGGGGCGGGATACGCAGTATTTT. Translated: CASSLRPFEGRDTQYF.

This chain uses TRBV7-2 with TRBJ1-1; D not resolved. The CDR3 has 14 residues. Trimming stripped 4 bases from V and 0 bases from J, with 9 bases between. Germline values: CDR1 SGHTA, CDR2 FQGNSA. The CDR3 region has the DNA TGTGCCAGCAGCTGGTGGACGATGAACACTGAAGCTTTCTTT. Encoded protein: CASSWWTMNTEAFF. The whole variable domain, filled in from reference TRBV7-2 and TRBJ1-1, reads GAGVSQSPSNKVTEKGKDVELRCDPISGHTALYWYRQSLGQGLEFLIYFQGNSAPDKSGLPSDRFSAERTGGSVSTLTIQRTQQEDSAVYLCASSWWTMNTEAFFGQGTRLTVV.